The 3 T cell receptor beta chains listed next were all sequenced from one sample in a study of blood T cell repertoires in COVID-19. The method was immunoSEQ multiplex PCR; TCRdb's version includes in-frame clones alone and lacks a portion of them. The sample has about 52,000 clones, 65% to 90% seen once. Sequenced material: peripheral blood. Receptors were obtained from a human donor in a cohort sampled during active COVID-19.

This clone was picked up one time. The V gene is TRBV27, the J gene TRBJ2-1, with TRBD2 matching over 8 bases. Germline V lookup: CDR1 MNHEY, CDR2 SMNVEV (reference sequence). The junction had 11 bases not matched to a gene; V was cut back by 5 bases and J by 2 bases. This CDR3 is built from 17 residues. The CDR3 nucleotides are TGTGCCAGCAGTCGTACCCATAGCGGGACTCCCTACAATGAGCAGTTCTTC. As protein: CASSRTHSGTPYNEQFF.

This clone was seen only once. The rearrangement links TRBV2 to TRBJ1-5, with a tentative D call TRBD1 (6 bases). The V gene lost 5 bases and the J gene lost 6 bases, with 17 bases spanning the gap. Germline V gene lookup returns CDR1 SNHLY and CDR2 FYNNEI. This CDR3 contains 15 residues. The CDR3 DNA reads TGTGCCAGCAGTCTTGGGGGGGCTCTTGGTCAGCCCCAGCATTTT. It yields the protein CASSLGGALGQPQHF. Together with reference TRBV2 and TRBJ1-5, the CDR3 gives the full variable domain: EPEVTQTPSHQVTQMGQEVILRCVPISNHLYFYWYRQILGQKVEFLVSFYNNEISEKSEIFDDQFSVERPDGSNFTLKIRSTKLEDSAMYFCASSLGGALGQPQHFGDGTRLSIL.

This clone was observed a few times. The chain couples TRBV19 to TRBJ2-7, with D unclear. The V end lost 0 bases, the J end lost 0 bases, and 9 bases lay between the germline ends. The CDR3 has 15 amino acids. The germline gives CDR1 LNHDA, CDR2 SQIVND (reference sequence). CDR3 protein: CASSIDYQRSYEQYF. CDR3 sequence (DNA): TGTGCCAGTAGTATAGATTATCAGCGCTCCTACGAGCAGTACTTC. Full variable domain (remainder filled in from reference TRBV19 and TRBJ2-7): DGGITQSPKYLFRKEGQNVTLSCEQNLNHDAMYWYRQDPGQGLRLIYYSQIVNDFQKGDIAEGYSVSREKKESFPLTVTSAQKNPTAFYLCASSIDYQRSYEQYFGPGTRLTVT.